The clone carrying this T cell receptor beta chain was seen ten or more times. What it recognizes is unknown. The data stem from a study of T cells in Graves' hyperthyroidism and ophthalmopathy. Regarding the study as a whole: Model predictions of ophthalmopathy came a median approximately 6 months before onset. Blood shared most expanded thyroid clonotypes above 0.001.

Amplified TCR beta CDR3 regions derived from RNA transcripts. HTBI primers were employed in a first-round RT-PCR of the TCR CDR3. TCRdb reprocessed the multiplex PCR reads with MiXCR, giving one entry per CDR3 protein. The table records 380,000 or so distinct CDR3 sequences, about 15% of them present only once. CDR1 is LNHDA and CDR2 is SQIVND in the germline V gene (reference sequence). The CDR3 has 15 residues. The V segment lost 1 base and the J segment 2 bases; nucleotides outside the gene matches: 5. The rearrangement uses TRBV19 and TRBJ2-7, with 7 bases aligning to TRBD2. This receptor was identified in a woman in her 30s with Graves' hyperthyroidism. Sequencing used blood. CDR3 sequence (DNA): TGTGCCAGTAGTATAGGCCGAGCGGGAACCTACGAGCAGTACTTC. It is translated as CASSIGRAGTYEQYF.